This T cell receptor beta chain derives from a study of blood T cell repertoires in COVID-19. On the study more broadly: COVID-19 samples, acute and convalescent, were from the United States, Italy and Spain. PBMCs, B-cell-depleted T cells, or T cells were the source of the cDNA or gDNA that made up the material.

Sequenced by immunoSEQ multiplex PCR; TCRdb stores in-frame clones only, minus some. The table includes 53,000 or so clones, 79% detected once. Germline V gene lookup returns CDR1 MNHEY and CDR2 SMNVEV (reference sequence). This CDR3 is 13 amino acids long. With 5 bases removed from V and 2 bases from J, the gap between germline ends came to 10 bases. Material for sequencing was peripheral blood. The sequence came from a man between 60 and 70 years old with acute or convalescent COVID-19. This sequence joins TRBV27 and TRBJ2-7, with D perhaps matching TRBD2 (5 bases). The CDR3 nucleotides are TGTGCCAGCAGTCGCCGGGGTGCCTACGAGCAGTACTTC. Its translation: CASSRRGAYEQYF.